Shown below are 29 T cell receptor beta chains from a single sample sequenced in a study of cytomegalovirus exposure and HLA in healthy donors (TCRdb year 2017). Libraries came from the immunoSEQ multiplex PCR assay. The multiplex PCR relied on a mix of 60 forward primers for TCR Vbeta segments and 13 reverse primers for TCR Jbeta segments. What TCRdb holds here is the immuneACCESS table cut down to in-frame rearrangements. Part of the clones is not present; checked against another copy, under half of the missing clones reflect an unresolved V gene, and the others are unexplained. The sample data list approximately 130,000 clones, and roughly four fifths of these were observed just once. The ten biggest clones cover 5.5% to 7% of the sample. Sequencing used PBMCs. Receptors originate from a woman between 40 and 55 years old in good health and CMV-seropositive.

The count of this clone is one. This rearrangement joins TRBV6-5 to TRBJ2-3; 13 bases align to TRBD2. V shed 5 bases and J 5 bases; nucleotides not matched to a gene: 4. Per germline, CDR1 MNHEY and CDR2 SVGAGI. The CDR3 runs 15 residues. This CDR3 reads CASSRGLAGVDTQYF. The CDR3 DNA reads as TGTGCCAGCAGTAGAGGACTAGCGGGAGTAGATACGCAGTATTTT.

J is TRBJ1-6 and V is TRBV7-9; 8 bases agree with TRBD1. Per the germline V gene, CDR1 is SEHNR and CDR2 is FQNEAQ (reference sequence). J gave up 5 bases and V 1 base, and 7 bases lay outside the gene matches. CDR3 length equals 17 residues. CDR3 DNA: TGTGCCAGCAGCTTAGTCCCCCCGACAGGGGATAATTCACCCCTCCACTTT. Translation: CASSLVPPTGDNSPLHF. Drawing the rest from reference TRBV7-9 and TRBJ1-6, the complete variable domain is DTGVSQNPRHKITKRGQNVTFRCDPISEHNRLYWYRQTLGQGPEFLTYFQNEAQLEKSRLLSDRFSAERPKGSFSTLEIQRTEQGDSAMYLCASSLVPPTGDNSPLHFGNGTRLTVT.

This sequence joins TRBV7-2 and TRBJ2-1; 9 bases are a match to TRBD2. Germline-derived CDR1 and CDR2 are SGHTA and FQGNSA. With V trimmed by 2 bases and J by 4 bases, 6 bases remained unmatched. The CDR3 sequence is 16 residues long. The CDR3 loop reads CASSLYSSGRYNEQFF. CDR3 sequence (DNA): TGTGCCAGCAGCTTATATAGTAGCGGGAGATACAATGAGCAGTTCTTC.

The rearrangement uses TRBV19 and TRBJ1-5; no reliable D call. V lost 7 bases to trimming and J lost 0 bases, with 13 bases between them. CDR3 size: 15 residues. Looked up from germline, CDR1 is LNHDA and CDR2 is SQIVND (reference sequence). The DNA of the CDR3 is TGTGCCAGTACAGAGGAGTCGTTTAGCAATCAGCCCCAGCATTTT. Protein product: CASTEESFSNQPQHF.

The genes are TRBV4-3 and TRBJ1-5; D perhaps matches TRBD1 (6 bases). The V end was cut by 2 bases, the J end by 5 bases, with 10 bases between. CDR1 is LGHNA and CDR2 is YSLEER in the germline V gene. The CDR3 loop spans 14 amino acids. CDR3 residues: CASSQFPGDQPQHF. CDR3 nucleotide sequence: TGCGCCAGCAGCCAATTCCCAGGGGATCAGCCCCAGCATTTT.

The chain combines TRBV19 with TRBJ2-1; 12 bases fit TRBD2. Germline CDR1 is LNHDA and CDR2 is SQIVND (reference sequence). Trimming removed 3 bases from V and 3 bases from J; junction bases left unmatched: 6. This CDR3 is 17 amino acids long. Written as DNA, the CDR3 is TGTGCCAGTAGTATCCGTACTAGCGGGAGGATCTACAATGAGCAGTTCTTC. Protein sequence: CASSIRTSGRIYNEQFF. Using reference TRBV19 and TRBJ2-1 for the parts outside the CDR3, the full variable domain is DGGITQSPKYLFRKEGQNVTLSCEQNLNHDAMYWYRQDPGQGLRLIYYSQIVNDFQKGDIAEGYSVSREKKESFPLTVTSAQKNPTAFYLCASSIRTSGRIYNEQFFGPGTRLTVL.

The chain uses TRBV5-4 and TRBJ2-3, with a tentative D call TRBD2 (6 bases). The CDR3 length is 13 residues. Between the trimmed V and J ends, which lost 4 bases and 8 bases, there was a span of 14 bases. The V gene's germline CDR1 is SGHNT and CDR2 YYREEE (reference sequence). DNA for the CDR3: TGTGCCAGCAGCCTCGCCGGGGGACTTACGCAGTATTTT. Protein sequence: CASSLAGGLTQYF.

The chain has TRBV19 and TRBJ1-1; TRBD1 matches 7 bases. CDR1 LNHDA and CDR2 SQIVND come from the germline V gene (reference sequence). CDR3 size: 14 residues. J lost 5 bases, V lost 2 bases, and 5 bases had no gene match. Written as DNA, the CDR3 is TGTGCCAGTAGTATAAGTCAGGGGGGAACTGAAGCTTTCTTT. Its translation is CASSISQGGTEAFF.

The chain couples TRBV5-4 to TRBJ2-1, with 8 bases that match TRBD1. This CDR3 is built from 15 residues. Germline CDR1 is SGHNT and CDR2 is YYREEE (reference sequence). Germline trimming cut 4 bases from V and 0 bases from J; bases unmatched to any gene: 3. The DNA of the CDR3 is TGTGCCAGCAGCCCTGGGACAGGCTCCTACAATGAGCAGTTCTTC. It translates to CASSPGTGSYNEQFF. Using reference TRBV5-4 and TRBJ2-1 for the parts outside the CDR3, the full variable domain is ETGVTQSPTHLIKTRGQQVTLRCSSQSGHNTVSWYQQALGQGPQFIFQYYREEENGRGNFPPRFSGLQFPNYSSELNVNALELDDSALYLCASSPGTGSYNEQFFGPGTRLTVL.

The chain couples TRBV28 to TRBJ2-7, with 8 nucleotides matching TRBD1. Germline-derived CDR1 and CDR2 are MDHEN and SYDVKM. V dropped 2 bases and J dropped 5; count of bases not matched to a gene: 11. The CDR3 totals 16 residues. CDR3 bases: TGTGCCAGCAGTTTAAACCCCGACAGGGGTTTCAACGAGCAGTACTTC. Encoded protein: CASSLNPDRGFNEQYF.

The gene calls are TRBV6-6 and TRBJ2-5; D remains ambiguous. CDR3 length: 16 amino acids. Germline loops: CDR1 MNHNY, CDR2 SVGAGI (reference sequence). Trimming pared 5 bases from V and 2 bases from J, leaving 18 bases between. In nucleotides, the CDR3 is TGTGCCAGCAGTCTGGCCCCACAGCATACTCAAGAGACCCAGTACTTC. Translation gives CASSLAPQHTQETQYF.

This chain joins TRBV19 and TRBJ1-5, with 7 positions matching TRBD1. J lost 1 base, V lost 2 bases, and 8 bases had no gene match. Germline V gene sequence: CDR1 LNHDA, CDR2 SQIVND (reference sequence). The CDR3 is 17 amino acids. CDR3 sequence (DNA): TGTGCCAGTAGTATACACAGGGGCGGGGAGAGCAATCAGCCCCAGCATTTT. Translating gives CASSIHRGGESNQPQHF.

This chain links TRBV18 with TRBJ1-6; the match to TRBD1 covers 7 bases. Germline CDR1 and CDR2: KGHSH and LQKENI. J was trimmed by 7 bases and V by 3 bases; bases with no gene match: 6. This CDR3 region has 15 residues. The CDR3 DNA is TGTGCCAGCTCACCCCAGGGGACAGCGAATTCACCCCTCCACTTT. This encodes CASSPQGTANSPLHF.

J is TRBJ1-2 and V is TRBV5-1, with TRBD1 as a possible D gene (6 bases). The CDR3 consists of 14 residues. Trimming shortened V by 0 bases and J by 3 bases, and 9 bases separated the two germline ends. Germline CDR1 reads SGHRS; CDR2 reads YFSETQ. The CDR3 loop is CASSLESGDYGYTF. The CDR3 nucleotides are TGCGCCAGCAGCTTGGAATCAGGGGACTATGGCTACACCTTC.

Concerning this clone: The sample contains more than one DNA sequence encoding this CDR3. This sequence joins TRBV7-9 and TRBJ1-1; 9 bases align to TRBD1. Germline assignment: CDR1 SEHNR and CDR2 FQNEAQ (reference sequence). V lost 0 bases to trimming and J lost 1 base; unmatched junction nucleotides: 0. The CDR3 sequence is 15 residues long. For the CDR3, the DNA is TGTGCCAGCAGCTTAGCGGGACAGGGGAACACTGAAGCTTTCTTT. This gives the protein CASSLAGQGNTEAFF.

The chain combines TRBV25-1 with TRBJ2-1; TRBD1 matches at 9 bases. Germline-derived CDR1 and CDR2 are MGHDK and SYGVNS. V lost 5 bases to trimming and J lost 5 bases; unmatched junction nucleotides: 4. This CDR3 has 14 residues. Here the CDR3 DNA reads TGTGCCAGCAGTTTGGGGACAGGGCACAATGAGCAGTTCTTC. Protein sequence: CASSLGTGHNEQFF.

The CDR3 reads CASSVGTGTGAETQYF. CDR3 coding DNA: TGTGCCAGCAGTGTCGGTACCGGGACAGGGGCAGAGACCCAGTACTTC. J is TRBJ2-5 and V is TRBV6-1, with TRBD1 identical over 10 bases. This CDR3 has 16 amino acids. Germline assignment: CDR1 MNHNS and CDR2 SASEGT. J was trimmed by 4 bases and V by 4 bases; bases with no gene match: 9.

This chain joins TRBV29-1 and TRBJ2-5; TRBD1 matches at 7 bases. CDR1 is SQVTM, CDR2 ANQGSEA, per germline. This CDR3 contains 12 residues. V trimming: 6 bases; J trimming: 4 bases; junction bases outside the gene matches: 5. This CDR3 reads CSVLQGIETQYF. In DNA, the CDR3 is TGCAGCGTCCTACAGGGGATAGAGACCCAGTACTTC.

This clone was found a few times. This rearrangement joins TRBV6-5 to TRBJ2-3; possible D gene TRBD2, 6 bases. Germline loops: CDR1 MNHEY, CDR2 SVGAGI. This CDR3 contains 12 residues. Trimming removed 5 bases at V and 4 bases at J, with 7 bases between. DNA of the CDR3: TGTGCCAGCAGTCGACTAGCAGATACGCAGTATTTT. This encodes CASSRLADTQYF.

The rearrangement uses TRBV5-4 and TRBJ2-5; 8 nucleotides match TRBD1. Germline CDR1 is SGHNT and CDR2 is YYREEE (reference sequence). The junction had 6 bases not matched to a gene; V was cut back by 4 bases and J by 1 base. This CDR3 contains 15 residues. CDR3 DNA: TGTGCCAGCAGCAGGGACAGGTCGCCCCAAGAGACCCAGTACTTC. Its translation is CASSRDRSPQETQYF.

The gene calls are TRBV7-9 and TRBJ2-7; 7 nucleotides agree with TRBD1. CDR3 length equals 15 residues. Germline-derived CDR1 and CDR2 are SEHNR and FQNEAQ (reference sequence). V lost 2 bases, J lost 0 bases, and 4 bases stayed unmatched. Here the CDR3 DNA reads TGTGCCAGCAGCTTACTGGGACAGAGCTCCTACGAGCAGTACTTC. Translating it yields CASSLLGQSSYEQYF.

V gene TRBV28 combines with J gene TRBJ1-2; TRBD1 agrees at 9 bases. This CDR3 has 15 residues. Germline CDR1 MDHEN, CDR2 SYDVKM. After removal of 6 bases from V and 5 bases from J, the junction contained 10 bases not matched to a gene. CDR3 region: CASRTPGQGRYGYTF. The CDR3, as DNA: TGTGCCAGCAGAACCCCGGGACAGGGTCGGTATGGCTACACCTTC.

The chain carries TRBV30 and TRBJ1-2; the match to TRBD1 covers 8 bases. The ends lost 5 bases at V and 2 bases at J; junction bases unmatched: 1. Germline V lookup: CDR1 GTSNPN, CDR2 SVGIG (reference sequence). CDR3 length: 12 amino acids. The DNA of the CDR3 is TGTGCCTGGGGACAGGGAAACTATGGCTACACCTTC. This codes for CAWGQGNYGYTF.

V is TRBV5-1 and J is TRBJ2-2; 7 positions agree with TRBD1. Germline CDR1 reads SGHRS; CDR2 reads YFSETQ. The J segment lost 4 bases and the V segment lost 5 bases, leaving 5 bases of the junction unmatched. This CDR3 has 14 amino acids. CDR3 nucleotides: TGCGCCAGCAGGCCCGGGACAGCCACCGGGGAGCTGTTTTTT. Its translation is CASRPGTATGELFF.

The chain joins TRBV7-2 to TRBJ2-3; the match to TRBD2 covers 7 bases. Germline assignment: CDR1 SGHTA and CDR2 FQGNSA. The V gene end was trimmed by 2 bases and the J gene end by 5 bases; junction bases not matched to a gene: 10. This CDR3 is built from 16 residues. The CDR3 DNA sequence: TGTGCCAGCAGCTTAAGTGGCGGGAGAGGACGAGATACGCAGTATTTT. Translation: CASSLSGGRGRDTQYF.

The chain is built from TRBV2 and TRBJ2-5; TRBD1 might be the D (6 bases). Germline CDR1 reads SNHLY; CDR2 reads FYNNEI. The CDR3 loop spans 14 amino acids. V was clipped by 10 bases and J by 5 bases, with 20 bases between them. The CDR3 loop reads CATAPRTEGETQYF. The CDR3 DNA sequence: TGTGCCACCGCCCCGCGGACAGAGGGCGAGACCCAGTACTTC. The full variable domain, in which reference TRBV2 and TRBJ2-5 provide the parts outside the CDR3, is EPEVTQTPSHQVTQMGQEVILRCVPISNHLYFYWYRQILGQKVEFLVSFYNNEISEKSEIFDDQFSVERPDGSNFTLKIRSTKLEDSAMYFCATAPRTEGETQYFGPGTRLLVL.

This chain links TRBV28 with TRBJ2-3; D call uncertain. V was clipped by 3 bases and J by 6 bases, with 10 bases between them. The germline V gene encodes CDR1 MDHEN and CDR2 SYDVKM. CDR3 length: 13 residues. CDR3 in DNA: TGTGCCAGCAGTTTGGTGGAGTCCGATACGCAGTATTTT. This translates into CASSLVESDTQYF.

The chain has TRBV5-4 and TRBJ2-2, with D possibly being TRBD1 (6 bases). The CDR3 spans 15 residues. The V and J ends lost 4 bases and 2 bases respectively, with 12 bases between them. Germline CDR1 is SGHNT and CDR2 is YYREEE (reference sequence). In DNA, the CDR3 is TGTGCCAGCAGCCGACCGGGACAAAACACCGGGGAGCTGTTTTTT. Translating it yields CASSRPGQNTGELFF.

This clone came up a few times. V usage is TRBV7-2 and J usage is TRBJ2-1; 7 bases align to TRBD2. This CDR3 region has 15 residues. Trimming removed 0 bases from V and 2 bases from J; junction bases left unmatched: 1. From germline, CDR1 is SGHTA and CDR2 FQGNSA. CDR3 DNA sequence: TGTGCCAGCAGCTTAGCGGCGGGAGCCTACAATGAGCAGTTCTTC. This codes for CASSLAAGAYNEQFF. Filled out from reference TRBV7-2 and TRBJ2-1, the complete variable domain reads GAGVSQSPSNKVTEKGKDVELRCDPISGHTALYWYRQSLGQGLEFLIYFQGNSAPDKSGLPSDRFSAERTGGSVSTLTIQRTQQEDSAVYLCASSLAAGAYNEQFFGPGTRLTVL.